The clone carrying this TCR beta chain was seen a few times. Its antigen remains unidentified. The data belong to a study of cytomegalovirus exposure and HLA in healthy donors. Unrecorded immune exposures were likely, despite nominal health at sampling. Germline CDR1 is MNHNS and CDR2 is SASEGT. V was pared by 2 bases and J by 5 bases, with 5 bases of the junction left unmatched. This CDR3 has 14 amino acids. Study results and caveats: Cytomegalovirus association was assigned to over 150 TCR beta chains. When a later analysis was performed, an Asian-associated ancestry cluster reportedly had fewer N-insertions than the roughly 640-donor mean. In a later analysis, TCR beta V- and J-gene trimming showed a link to a missense DCLRE1C variant.

Researchers ran the PCR with 60 Vbeta and 13 Jbeta primers. The repertoire was sequenced with immunoSEQ multiplex PCR; TCRdb's copy has only in-frame clones and lacks some. The sample carries more than 65,000 clones, under 70% recorded once. The rearrangement links TRBV6-1 to TRBJ1-2; 7 bases are a match to TRBD1. Sequencing was performed on PBMCs. The clonotype was recovered from a woman between 45 and 60 years old in good health and CMV-seropositive. CDR3 in DNA: TGTGCCAGCAGTGAAACTGAGACAGGGTATGGCTACACCTTC. Residues: CASSETETGYGYTF.